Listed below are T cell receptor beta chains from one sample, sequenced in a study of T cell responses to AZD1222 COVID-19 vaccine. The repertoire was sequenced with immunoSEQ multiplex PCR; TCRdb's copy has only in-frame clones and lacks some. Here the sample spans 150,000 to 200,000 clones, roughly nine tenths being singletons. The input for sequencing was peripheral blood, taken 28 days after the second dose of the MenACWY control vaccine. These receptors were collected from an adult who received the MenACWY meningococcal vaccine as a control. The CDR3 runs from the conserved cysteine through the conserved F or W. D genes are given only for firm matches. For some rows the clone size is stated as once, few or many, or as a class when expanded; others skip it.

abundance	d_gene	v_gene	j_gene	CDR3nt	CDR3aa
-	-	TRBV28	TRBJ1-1	TGTGCCAGCAGCCCACAGTGGGGAAAGTACACTGAAGCTTTCTTT	CASSPQWGKYTEAFF
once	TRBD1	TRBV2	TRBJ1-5	TGTGCCAGCACGACAGGGGGCGAACAGCCCCAGCATTTT	CASTTGGEQPQHF
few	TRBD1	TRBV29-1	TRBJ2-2	TGCAGCGTTGAGACCAGGGGACAGGCGAACACCGGGGAGCTGTTTTTT	CSVETRGQANTGELFF
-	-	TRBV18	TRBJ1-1	TGTGCCAGCTCACCGTCCCGCCAGGCGGTCGCTTTCTTT	CASSPSRQAVAFF
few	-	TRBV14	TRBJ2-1	TGTGCCAGCAGCCAATTGTTTCAACGCAATGAGCAGTTCTTC	CASSQLFQRNEQFF
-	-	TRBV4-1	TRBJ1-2	TGCGCCAGCAGCCAAGAGGGCGTAGGTGGCTACACCTTC	CASSQEGVGGYTF
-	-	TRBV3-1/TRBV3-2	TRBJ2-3	TGTGCCAGCAGCCAAGGATTCGTCCCGCGGCAGAATACGCAGTATTTT	CASSQGFVPRQNTQYF
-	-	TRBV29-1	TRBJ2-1	TGCAGCGGCACTAGCACCTACAATGAGCAGTTCTTC	CSGTSTYNEQFF
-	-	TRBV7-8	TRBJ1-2	TGTGCCAGCAGCCTCTGGGAAGCTCGCGGCTACACCTTC	CASSLWEARGYTF
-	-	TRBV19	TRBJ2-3	TGTGCCAGTACGGTGGGGGTAACAGGGCTCGTCACAGATACGCAGTATTTT	CASTVGVTGLVTDTQYF
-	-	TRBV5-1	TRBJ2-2	TGCGCCAGCAGCTTGGTTCCCGGGGAGCTGTTTTTT	CASSLVPGELFF
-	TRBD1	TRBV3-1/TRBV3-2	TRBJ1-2	TGTGCCAGCAGCCACAATACCGGGACAGCCCGCGGGTTC	CASSHNTGTARGF
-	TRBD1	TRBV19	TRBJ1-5	TGTGCCAGTAGTCCTTCCCCCGGGACAGTAAATCAGCCCCAGCATTTT	CASSPSPGTVNQPQHF
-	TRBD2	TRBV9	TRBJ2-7	TGTGCCAGCAGCCCCCGGATGGGAGGGAACGCCTACGAGCAGTACTTC	CASSPRMGGNAYEQYF
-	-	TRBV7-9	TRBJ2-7	TGTGCCAGCAGCGCCCACCGACCCGAGCAGTACTTC	CASSAHRPEQYF
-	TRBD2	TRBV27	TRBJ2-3	TGTGCCAGCATAAGAGCGGGAGGGGGGGATACGCAGTATTTT	CASIRAGGGDTQYF
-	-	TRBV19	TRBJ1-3	TGTGCCAGTAGTTCTGACATGGGGTCTGGAAACACCATATATTTT	CASSSDMGSGNTIYF
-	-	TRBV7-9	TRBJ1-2	TGTGCCAGCAGCTTTGCACTGCCCGGAGGAGGCTACACCTTC	CASSFALPGGGYTF
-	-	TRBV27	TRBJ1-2	TGTGCCAGCAGGCCGATGAGTAACTATGGCTACACCTTC	CASRPMSNYGYTF
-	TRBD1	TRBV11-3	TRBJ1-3	TGTGCCAGCAGCCGGGAGGGACAGGAAGTCTCTGGAAACACCATATATTTT	CASSREGQEVSGNTIYF
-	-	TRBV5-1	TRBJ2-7	TGCGCCAGCAGCTTGGCGCTGGGCGGCGAGCAGTACTTC	CASSLALGGEQYF
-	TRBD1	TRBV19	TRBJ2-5	TGTGCCAGTAGACTCCGGGACAGGGGGCTTCGGGAGACCCAGTACTTC	CASRLRDRGLRETQYF